This note documents a single T cell receptor beta chain sequence. Its matching antigen is unknown. A CD45RA-negative memory subset and a CD45RA+ naive subset were separated from the CD4+ cells. This record belongs to a study of shared clonotypes between healthy human individuals. Germline V CDR1 and CDR2: MDHEN, SYDVKM. V gave up 2 bases and J gave up 11 bases, with 18 bases separating them. The CDR3 has 14 residues. Findings of the study overall: Sharing across four donors was highest in naive CD4 (approximately 5%) and lowest in memory CD8 (approximately 0.4%). Clonotypes shared by all four donors outscored non-shared clonotypes in generation probability.

For sorted subsets, approximately 0.2 ug DNA per replicate equaled 30,000 or so T cell genomes. Measured with immunoSEQ multiplex PCR; TCRdb has only the in-frame clones, and not every one. The sample yields 2,500,000 or so clones, around nine tenths seen once. The chain couples TRBV28 to TRBJ1-1; TRBD1 might be the D (6 bases). Sequencing used naive CD4+ T cells sorted from blood. Subset meaning: CD45RA+ positively selected. The receptor was isolated from a man younger than 35 in good health. Here the CDR3 DNA reads TGTGCCAGCAGTTTAGAACAGGGCAAATCGGGGGCTTTCTTT. Amino acids: CASSLEQGKSGAFF.